These T cell receptor beta chains were read from a single sample in a study of T cell responses to AZD1222 COVID-19 vaccine. The table came from immunoSEQ multiplex PCR; TCRdb's copy has only in-frame clones and leaves some out. This table holds roughly 99,000 clones, approximately 91% found once. This sample comprised peripheral blood, obtained 28 days after the second AZD1222 dose. Receptor source: an adult who received the AZD1222 COVID-19 vaccine. CDR3s include the opening cysteine and the closing phenylalanine or tryptophan.

>TRBV11-2|TRBJ2-7
CASSSRLAGTYEQYF
>TRBV28|TRBJ2-1
CASSPLLWLISYNEQFF
>TRBV28|TRBJ2-7
CASSLGVGSYEQYF
>TRBV29-1|TRBJ2-1
CSVVGLATSGSYNEQFF
>TRBV19|TRBJ1-2
CASSIRQGDYGYTF
>TRBV3-1/TRBV3-2|TRBJ2-2
CASSQGTGFWGSGELFF
>TRBV7-9|TRBJ2-1
CASSLVAAYNEQFF
>TRBV28|TRBJ1-6
CASSGAQGAGVGSLHF
>TRBV19|TRBJ1-5
CASSQQAINNQPQHF
>TRBV5-8|TRBJ2-7
CASRWTSGRADEQYF
>TRBV7-9|TRBJ2-3
CASSPAGGSTDTQYF
>TRBV28|TRBJ2-7
CASSLPLSRREQYF
>TRBV3-1/TRBV3-2|TRBJ1-1
CASSPGTGGRTEAFF
>TRBV28|TRBJ1-1
CASSPPDRGNTEAFF
>TRBV6-1|TRBJ2-3
CASSERRAGTQYF
>TRBV3-1/TRBV3-2|TRBJ2-7
CASSFRGRYEQYF
>TRBV2|TRBJ2-5
CASRKGPGETQYF
>TRBV11-2|TRBJ2-5
CASSRDQGETQYF
>TRBV25-1|TRBJ1-2
CASSDLAPGSSNYGYTF
>TRBV7-3|TRBJ1-2
CASSKTGEGDGYTF
>TRBV28|TRBJ1-5
CAAHGQGARPQHF
>TRBV2|TRBJ1-5
CASSDRNQPQHF
>TRBV19|TRBJ1-3
CASSMSRVSSGNTIYF
>TRBV9|TRBJ1-1
CASSSSLGGTGTEAFF
>TRBV7-2|TRBJ1-6
CASSQFRAGLLNSPLHF
>TRBV7-8|TRBJ2-1
CASSLRRADYNEQFF
>TRBV19|TRBJ2-3
CASSQSSGRTTDTQYF
>TRBV18|TRBJ2-4
CASSPQGGLRDIQYF
>TRBV28|TRBJ1-5
CASSLGAEGARNQPQHF
>TRBV19|TRBJ2-1
CASSIGGHEQFF
>TRBV6-5|TRBJ2-1
CAAGVNEQFF
>TRBV3-1/TRBV3-2|TRBJ2-1
CASSPRGYNEQFF
>TRBV11-2|TRBJ2-7
CASSLVAQSSYEQYF
>TRBV14|TRBJ1-4
CASSRTGGTTNEKLFF
>TRBV2|TRBJ1-5
CASQGDNQPQHF
>TRBV24-1|TRBJ2-3
CATSDPGKDTQYF
>TRBV7-3|TRBJ2-3
CASSLREGDTQYF
>TRBV2|TRBJ1-6
CASDWTGGNSPLHF
>TRBV19|TRBJ2-1
CASSSRTSGTNPYNEQFF
>TRBV6-1|TRBJ2-7
CASSDQTYEQYF
>TRBV11-3|TRBJ2-1
CASSLIGQGNSNEQFF
>TRBV4-1|TRBJ2-7
CASSQDRGLYEQYF
>TRBV28|TRBJ1-2
CASSFLEGRWAF
>TRBV28|TRBJ1-6
CASSLGQDVTLHF
>TRBV29-1|TRBJ1-2
CSVAGNYGYTF
>TRBV28|TRBJ2-1
CASSFIQGYNEQFF